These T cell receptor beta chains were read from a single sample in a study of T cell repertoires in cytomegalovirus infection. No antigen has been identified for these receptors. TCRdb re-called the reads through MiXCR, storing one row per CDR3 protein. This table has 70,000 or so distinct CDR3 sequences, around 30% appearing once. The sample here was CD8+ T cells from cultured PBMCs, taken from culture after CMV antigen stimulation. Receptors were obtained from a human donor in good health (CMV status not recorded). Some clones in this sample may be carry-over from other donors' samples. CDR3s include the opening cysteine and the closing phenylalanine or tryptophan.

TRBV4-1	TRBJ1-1	CASSLTQDAVGRETEAFF
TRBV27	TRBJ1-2	CASSFSNRPGYTF
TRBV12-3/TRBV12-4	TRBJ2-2	CASSRTGIRGTGELFF
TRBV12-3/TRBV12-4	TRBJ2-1	CASRERGQGRNEQFF
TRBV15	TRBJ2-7	CATSRGTAEGPEQYF
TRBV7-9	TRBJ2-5	CASSFMKGGGETQYF
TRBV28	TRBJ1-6	CASRVSYNSPLHF
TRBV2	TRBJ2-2	CASSQGTTNTGELFF
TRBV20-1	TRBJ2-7	CSANGVDNYEQYF
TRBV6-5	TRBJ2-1	CASNPPGGGQFF
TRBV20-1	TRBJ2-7	CSARPSGANEQYF
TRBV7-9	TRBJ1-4	CASRNRATNEKLFF
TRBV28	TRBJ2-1	CASSTSAAPQGDNEQFF
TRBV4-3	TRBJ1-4	CASSQDPNTDATNEKLFF
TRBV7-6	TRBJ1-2	CASGLGGASGYTF
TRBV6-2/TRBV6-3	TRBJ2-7	CASSYPREVIYEQYF
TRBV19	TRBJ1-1	CASTGLGEAFF
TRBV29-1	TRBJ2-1	CSVWQGAYNEQFF
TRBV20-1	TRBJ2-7	CSARDPTGSSYEQYF
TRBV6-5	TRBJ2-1	CASSEDSKQYNEQFF
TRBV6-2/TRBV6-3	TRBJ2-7	CASSHGLAELYEQYF
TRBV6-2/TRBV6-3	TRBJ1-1	CASSFLPGQGISNTEAFF
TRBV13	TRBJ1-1	CASSKWGTGGLMNTEAFF
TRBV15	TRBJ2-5	CATSRTLGGGEETQYF
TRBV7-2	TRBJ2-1	CASSRTSGSAENEQFF